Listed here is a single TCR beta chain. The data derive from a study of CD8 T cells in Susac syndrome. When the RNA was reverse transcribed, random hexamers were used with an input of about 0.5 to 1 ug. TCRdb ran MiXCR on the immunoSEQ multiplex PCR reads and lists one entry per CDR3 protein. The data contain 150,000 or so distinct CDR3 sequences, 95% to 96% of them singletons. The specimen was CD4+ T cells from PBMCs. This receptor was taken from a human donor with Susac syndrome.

CDR3: CASSLSRDLGETQYF. Here the CDR3 DNA reads TGTGCCAGCAGTTTAAGTCGGGACCTTGGAGAGACCCAGTACTTC. The gene calls are TRBV28 and TRBJ2-5; D tentatively reads TRBD1 or TRBD2 (5 bases each). Deletions cut 2 bases from V and 4 bases from J, with 14 bases between. The CDR3 has 15 residues. In germline, CDR1 is MDHEN, CDR2 SYDVKM. Drawing the rest from reference TRBV28 and TRBJ2-5, the complete variable domain is DVKVTQSSRYLVKRTGEKVFLECVQDMDHENMFWYRQDPGLGLRLIYFSYDVKMKEKGDIPEGYSVSREKKERFSLILESASTNQTSMYLCASSLSRDLGETQYFGPGTRLLVL.